This entry lists 9 T cell receptor beta chains sequenced from one sample in a study of T cell repertoires in cytomegalovirus infection. TCRdb fed the reads into MiXCR, producing one record per CDR3 protein. The sample lists under 200,000 distinct CDR3 sequences; roughly 9.8% were seen once. Specimen: PBMCs. These receptors all stem from a human donor in good health (CMV status not recorded). Some clones in this sample may be carry-over from other donors' samples.

This clonotype was seen many times. In DNA, the CDR3 is TGTGCCAGTAGTATTCAGGGGCCCTACGAGCAGTACTTC. Protein product: CASSIQGPYEQYF. The chain has TRBV19 and TRBJ2-7, with D possibly matching TRBD1 (6 bases). V was shortened by 3 bases and J by 2 bases, with 8 bases between the two germline ends. Germline V CDR1 and CDR2: LNHDA, SQIVND (reference sequence). The CDR3 has 13 residues.

The sample holds many counts of this clonotype. This chain connects TRBV28 to TRBJ2-1, with D perhaps matching TRBD2 (5 bases). The ends were cut back, 5 bases at V and 0 bases at J, with 14 bases in the middle. This CDR3 comprises 16 residues. Germline lookup yields CDR1 MDHEN and CDR2 SYDVKM. The CDR3 nucleotides read TGTGCCAGCAGTCGACCTAGCTCCAGCTCCTACAATGAGCAGTTCTTC. Translation gives CASSRPSSSSYNEQFF.

This clonotype was counted many times. DNA for the CDR3: TGTGCCAGCAGCGAGACTAGCGGGGCCGGTTGGCAGTATTTT. This translates into CASSETSGAGWQYF. This sequence joins TRBV7-9 and TRBJ2-3, with 11 bases aligning to TRBD2. Germline CDR1 reads SEHNR; CDR2 reads FQNEAQ (reference sequence). This CDR3 region has 14 residues. The ends lost 5 bases at V and 11 bases at J; junction bases unmatched: 9.

This clonotype showed up many times. The chain combines TRBV19 with TRBJ1-1, with a possible D match to TRBD1 (5 bases). The germline CDR1 and CDR2 sequences are LNHDA and SQIVND (reference sequence). The CDR3 runs to 17 residues. The ends were cut back, 5 bases at V and 1 base at J, with 20 bases in the middle. This CDR3 is CASSLRDQNRGNTEAFF. In DNA form, the CDR3 reads TGTGCCAGTAGTCTCCGGGACCAAAACAGAGGGAACACTGAAGCTTTCTTT.

The table lists this clonotype with many counts. This chain connects TRBV6-1 to TRBJ1-2; D remains unclear. The germline V gene has CDR1 MNHNS and CDR2 SASEGT. The CDR3 contains 13 residues. The germline V and J ends were trimmed by 3 bases and 4 bases, with 9 bases remaining between them. The CDR3 loop reads CASSEVYSYGYTF. The CDR3 DNA is TGTGCCAGCAGTGAGGTTTACAGCTATGGCTACACCTTC.

This clonotype was recorded a few times. The rearrangement uses TRBV9 and TRBJ1-1; D uncertain. V lost 4 bases, J lost 3 bases, and 10 bases lay in between. CDR1 and CDR2 from the germline V gene are SGDLS and YYNGEE. The CDR3 is 13 amino acids. CDR3 region: CASSPSGHTEAFF. The CDR3 DNA sequence: TGTGCCAGCAGCCCGTCCGGGCACACTGAAGCTTTCTTT.

On this clonotype itself: A read error may account for a junction end that differs from germline. The CDR3: CASSTSTGTGELSF. DNA for the CDR3: TGTGCCAGTAGTACCTCCACAGGGACCGGGGAGCTGTCTTTT. V and J are TRBV19 and TRBJ2-2; possibly TRBD1 for D (6 bases). Germline CDR1 and CDR2: LNHDA and SQIVND (reference sequence). The CDR3 has 14 residues.

In this sample, this clonotype turned up many times. The J gene is TRBJ1-1, the V gene TRBV12-3 or TRBV12-4, with 7 positions matching TRBD1. Unmatched junction bases numbered 9, after V lost 4 bases and J lost 1 base. This CDR3 contains 16 residues. The CDR3 spells CASSSGTVGANTEAFF. The CDR3 DNA is TGTGCCAGCAGTTCAGGGACAGTGGGAGCGAACACTGAAGCTTTCTTT.

The CDR3 bases are TGCAGTATCGTTGGATCGTTCGACGCAGATACGCAGTATTTT. Residues: CSIVGSFDADTQYF. The chain employs TRBV20-1 and TRBJ2-3, with D unresolved. V was trimmed by 8 bases and J by 4 bases, leaving 19 bases between them. The CDR3 is made up of 14 amino acids. From germline, CDR1 is DFQATT and CDR2 SNEGSKA (reference sequence).